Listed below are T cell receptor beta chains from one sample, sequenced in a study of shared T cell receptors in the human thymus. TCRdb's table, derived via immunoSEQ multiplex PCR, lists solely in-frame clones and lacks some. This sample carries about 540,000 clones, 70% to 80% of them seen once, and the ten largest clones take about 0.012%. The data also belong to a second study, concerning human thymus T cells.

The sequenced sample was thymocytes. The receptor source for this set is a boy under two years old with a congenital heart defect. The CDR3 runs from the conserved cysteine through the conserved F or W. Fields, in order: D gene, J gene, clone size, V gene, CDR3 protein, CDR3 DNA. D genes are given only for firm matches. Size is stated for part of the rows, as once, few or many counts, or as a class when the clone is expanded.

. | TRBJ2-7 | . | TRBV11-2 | CASSFRAEQGEQYF | TGTGCCAGCAGCTTCCGGGCCGAGCAGGGCGAGCAGTACTTC
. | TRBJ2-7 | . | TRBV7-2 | CASTPPRSYEQYF | TGTGCCAGCACCCCCCCGCGATCCTACGAGCAGTACTTC
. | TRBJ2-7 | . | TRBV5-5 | CASSLGQDYEPYEQYF | TGTGCCAGCAGCTTAGGACAGGACTACGAACCCTACGAGCAGTACTTC
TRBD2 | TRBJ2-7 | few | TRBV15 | CATSRDEELAESYEQYF | TGTGCCACCAGCAGAGATGAGGAACTAGCGGAGTCCTACGAGCAGTACTTC
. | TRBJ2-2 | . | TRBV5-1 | CASSTRYYGTWDTGELFF | TGCGCCAGCAGCACGAGATACTACGGGACTTGGGACACCGGGGAGCTGTTTTTT
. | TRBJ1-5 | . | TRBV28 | CASSPIGGGPDQPQHF | TGTGCCAGCAGTCCCATTGGCGGGGGGCCCGATCAGCCCCAGCATTTT
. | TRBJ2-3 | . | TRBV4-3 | CASSPRGGLTQYF | TGCGCCAGCAGCCCTCGGGGTGGGCTCACGCAGTATTTT
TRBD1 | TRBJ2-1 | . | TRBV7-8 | CASSLGQGDNEQFF | TGTGCCAGCAGCTTAGGACAGGGCGACAATGAGCAGTTCTTC
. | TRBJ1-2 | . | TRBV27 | CASSLGAGEGYGYTF | TGTGCCAGCAGTTTAGGTGCGGGAGAGGGCTATGGCTACACCTTC
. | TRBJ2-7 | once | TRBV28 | CASSPVMGQAGVPYEQYF | TGTGCCAGCAGTCCGGTCATGGGCCAAGCAGGGGTTCCCTACGAGCAGTACTTC
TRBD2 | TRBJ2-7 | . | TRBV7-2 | CASSLRLAEYEQYF | TGTGCCAGCAGCTTAAGGCTAGCGGAATACGAGCAGTACTTC
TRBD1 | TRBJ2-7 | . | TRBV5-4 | CASSFSTGASYEQYF | TGTGCCAGCAGCTTCTCTACAGGGGCTTCCTACGAGCAGTACTTC
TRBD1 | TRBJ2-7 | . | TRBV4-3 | CASSQEGQGGCEQYF | TGCGCCAGCAGCCAAGAGGGACAGGGGGGTTGCGAGCAGTACTTC
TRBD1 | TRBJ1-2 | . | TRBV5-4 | CASSSPTGAGYTF | TGTGCCAGCAGCTCGCCGACAGGGGCTGGCTACACCTTC
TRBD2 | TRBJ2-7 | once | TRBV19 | CASSIRLAGSYEQYF | TGTGCCAGTAGTATACGGCTAGCGGGCTCCTACGAGCAGTACTTC
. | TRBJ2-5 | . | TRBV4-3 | CASSHRQSQETQYF | TGCGCCAGCAGCCATCGACAGTCACAAGAGACCCAGTACTTC
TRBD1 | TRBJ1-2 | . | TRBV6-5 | CASRRQGAGGYTF | TGTGCCAGCAGGAGACAGGGGGCGGGTGGCTACACCTTC
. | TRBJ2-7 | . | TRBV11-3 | CASSLGSFPTYEQYF | TGTGCCAGCAGCTTAGGTAGCTTCCCTACCTACGAGCAGTACTTC
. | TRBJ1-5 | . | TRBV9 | CASSVAGDQPQHF | TGTGCCAGCAGCGTAGCAGGGGATCAGCCCCAGCATTTT
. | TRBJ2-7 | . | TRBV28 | CASNTKPSYYEQYF | TGTGCCAGCAATACCAAACCTTCCTACTACGAGCAGTACTTC
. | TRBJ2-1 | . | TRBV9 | CASFPGLGHNEQFF | TGTGCCAGCTTTCCGGGACTGGGACACAATGAGCAGTTCTTC
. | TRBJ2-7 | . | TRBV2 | CASNEGRTDGQYF | TGTGCCAGCAATGAGGGCCGGACTGATGGGCAGTACTTC
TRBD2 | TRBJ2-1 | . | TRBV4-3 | CASSQEGTSGRDEQFF | TGCGCCAGCAGCCAAGAAGGGACTAGCGGGAGGGATGAGCAGTTCTTC
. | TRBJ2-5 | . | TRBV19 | CASSIVGGTETQYF | TGTGCCAGTAGTATTGTAGGCGGGACGGAGACCCAGTACTTC
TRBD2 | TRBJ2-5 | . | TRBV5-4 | CASNSPGTSGSKETQYF | TGTGCCAGCAACTCTCCCGGGACTAGCGGGAGTAAAGAGACCCAGTACTTC
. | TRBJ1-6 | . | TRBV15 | CATSRVMEAGRSPLHF | TGTGCCACCAGCAGAGTAATGGAGGCGGGCCGTTCACCCCTCCACTTT
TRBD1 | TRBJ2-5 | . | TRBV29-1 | CSVGLGDRRWETQYF | TGCAGCGTTGGCTTGGGGGACAGGAGGTGGGAGACCCAGTACTTC
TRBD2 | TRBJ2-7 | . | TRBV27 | CASSLYPSAGVPYEQYF | TGTGCCAGCAGTTTATACCCGTCCGCGGGAGTTCCCTACGAGCAGTACTTC
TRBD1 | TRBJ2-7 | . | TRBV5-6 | CASSLPTGTPYEQYF | TGTGCCAGCAGCTTGCCGACAGGGACCCCCTACGAGCAGTACTTC
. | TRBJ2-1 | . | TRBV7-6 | CASSLVSRERPYNEQFF | TGTGCCAGCAGCTTAGTCTCCCGGGAGAGGCCCTACAATGAGCAGTTCTTC
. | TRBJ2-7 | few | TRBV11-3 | CASSPWGGHEQYF | TGTGCCAGCAGTCCATGGGGGGGCCACGAGCAGTACTTC
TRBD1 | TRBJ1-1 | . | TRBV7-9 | CASSLLAGGSGDTEAFF | TGTGCCAGCAGCTTATTAGCAGGGGGCTCGGGGGACACTGAAGCTTTCTTT
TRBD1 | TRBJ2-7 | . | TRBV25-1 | CASSHRQGPYEQYF | TGTGCCAGCAGTCATCGACAGGGGCCCTACGAGCAGTACTTC
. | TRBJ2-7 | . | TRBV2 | CASSEALTGSPYEQYF | TGTGCCAGCAGTGAAGCGCTTACGGGAAGCCCCTACGAGCAGTACTTC
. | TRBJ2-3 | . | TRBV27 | CASSLSCTDTQYF | TGTGCCAGCAGTTTATCCTGCACAGATACGCAGTATTTT
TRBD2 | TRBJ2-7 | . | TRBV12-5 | CASGLGFGEGSNSYEQYF | TGTGCTAGTGGTTTGGGATTTGGGGAGGGAAGCAACTCCTACGAGCAGTACTTC
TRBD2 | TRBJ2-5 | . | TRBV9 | CASSASSGGETQYF | TGTGCCAGCAGCGCCTCTAGCGGGGGGGAGACCCAGTACTTC
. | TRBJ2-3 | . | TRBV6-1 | CAIRKDSDTQYF | TGTGCCATCAGAAAGGACAGCGATACGCAGTATTTT
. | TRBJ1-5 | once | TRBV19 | CASSRGGNQPQHF | TGTGCCAGTAGCCGGGGGGGGAATCAGCCCCAGCATTTT
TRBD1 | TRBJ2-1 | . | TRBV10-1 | CASSIRDRDSYNEQFF | TGCGCCAGCAGTATAAGGGACAGGGACTCCTACAATGAGCAGTTCTTC
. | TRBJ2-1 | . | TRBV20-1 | CSASRRREQFF | TGCAGTGCTAGTAGACGGAGGGAGCAGTTCTTC
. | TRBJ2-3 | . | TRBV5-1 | CASSLEAGPTTDTQYF | TGCGCCAGCAGCTTGGAGGCGGGACCTACCACAGATACGCAGTATTTT